Listed below are T cell receptor beta chains from one sample, sequenced in a study of cytomegalovirus exposure and HLA in healthy donors. The table came from immunoSEQ multiplex PCR; TCRdb's copy has only in-frame clones and leaves some out. The sample includes about 220,000 clones, 75% to 90% of them seen just once. Sequencing was performed on PBMCs. The receptors were sampled from a woman aged 25 to 39 in good health and CMV-seropositive. Both conserved end residues are part of each CDR3.

J,V,CDR3
TRBJ2-2,TRBV30,CAWSVVWGGTGELFF
TRBJ1-4,TRBV4-1,CASRRSPNEKLFF
TRBJ2-5,TRBV19,CASSTSPVETQYF
TRBJ1-1,TRBV30,CAWSVSWGEFPGTEAFF
TRBJ2-7,TRBV7-2,CASRRPSSYEQYF
TRBJ1-3,TRBV5-1,CASSVGGQPINTIYF
TRBJ2-7,TRBV5-6,CASNLRGPYEQYF
TRBJ2-7,TRBV28,CASSPFEGTGGYEQYF
TRBJ1-2,TRBV30,CAWSLDPNYGYTF
TRBJ1-4,TRBV7-9,CASSLSREKLFF
TRBJ1-1,TRBV7-9,CASSSDSQAFF
TRBJ1-1,TRBV11-1,CASTPGGLGRDTEAFF
TRBJ2-4,TRBV6-5,CASSYSGRVKNIQYF
TRBJ2-2,TRBV18,CASSRQGADTGELFF
TRBJ1-4,TRBV14,CASSQEETDREKLFF
TRBJ2-1,TRBV11-1,CASSLPGLANEQFF
TRBJ1-5,TRBV5-8,CASSFDSFNQPQHF
TRBJ1-1,TRBV6-1,CASSEATGGRGTEAFF
TRBJ2-7,TRBV28,CASSASGGRDEQYF
TRBJ2-1,TRBV9,CASSQHGTWANNEQFF
TRBJ2-1,TRBV2,CASTQRSSYNEQFF
TRBJ1-2,TRBV6-5,CASRRRQYGYTF
TRBJ1-2,TRBV18,CASSPADSLYGYTF
TRBJ2-3,TRBV6-1,CASSGQGGDTQYF
TRBJ2-5,TRBV4-1,CASSQAGNQETQYF
TRBJ2-7,TRBV9,CASSVTGWGPGEQYF
TRBJ2-5,TRBV9,CASSVEGLAGEETQYF
TRBJ2-3,TRBV28,CASSLGSQRTDTQYF
TRBJ1-5,TRBV10-3,CAIMSGLTNQPQHF
TRBJ1-2,TRBV11-2,CASNSLRQDLSYGYTF
TRBJ1-4,TRBV28,CASSITTGLVLVEKLFF
TRBJ2-3,TRBV29-1,CSVLTSGRAADTQYF
TRBJ1-4,TRBV7-2,CASSLSVGDEKLFF
TRBJ1-2,TRBV6-5,CASSYSRSTNYGYTF
TRBJ2-7,TRBV18,CASSSGTTESYEQYF
TRBJ2-1,TRBV9,CASSEPGLATYNEQFF
TRBJ1-2,TRBV5-4,CASPPAHYGYTF
TRBJ2-2,TRBV10-3,CASSEYSGNTGELFF
TRBJ2-5,TRBV25-1,CASSEFGSQETQYF
TRBJ2-7,TRBV7-2,CASSLELAGGYYEQYF
TRBJ2-3,TRBV4-1,CASSHPREPDTQYF
TRBJ2-7,TRBV2,CASSQDLDVDEQYF
TRBJ2-7,TRBV2,CASSPDRVDEQYF
TRBJ1-2,TRBV10-3,CAIGQGQYGYTF
TRBJ2-2,TRBV9,CASMSHPNTGELFF
TRBJ2-3,TRBV27,CASSHRENTQYF
TRBJ2-5,TRBV14,CASSRMGGQETQYF
TRBJ2-7,TRBV5-6,CASSYDSDSRLKDEQYF
TRBJ1-2,TRBV28,CASSPGVHWGYTF
TRBJ2-2,TRBV28,CASSSTVTGELFF